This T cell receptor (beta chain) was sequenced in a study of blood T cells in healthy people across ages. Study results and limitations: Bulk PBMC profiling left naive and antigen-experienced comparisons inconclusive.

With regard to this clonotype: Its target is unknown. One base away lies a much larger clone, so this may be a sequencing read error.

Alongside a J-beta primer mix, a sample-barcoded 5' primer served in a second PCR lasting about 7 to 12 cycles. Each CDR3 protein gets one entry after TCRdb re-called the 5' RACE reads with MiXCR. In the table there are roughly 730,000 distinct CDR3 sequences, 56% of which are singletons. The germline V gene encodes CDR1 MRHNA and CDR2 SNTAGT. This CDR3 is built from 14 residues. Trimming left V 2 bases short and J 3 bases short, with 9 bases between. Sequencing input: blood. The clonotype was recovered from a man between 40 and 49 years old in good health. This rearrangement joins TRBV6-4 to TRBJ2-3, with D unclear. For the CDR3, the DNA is TGTGCCAGCAGTGACGCGAGAGATACAGATACGCAGTATTTT. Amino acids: CASSDARDTDTQYF.